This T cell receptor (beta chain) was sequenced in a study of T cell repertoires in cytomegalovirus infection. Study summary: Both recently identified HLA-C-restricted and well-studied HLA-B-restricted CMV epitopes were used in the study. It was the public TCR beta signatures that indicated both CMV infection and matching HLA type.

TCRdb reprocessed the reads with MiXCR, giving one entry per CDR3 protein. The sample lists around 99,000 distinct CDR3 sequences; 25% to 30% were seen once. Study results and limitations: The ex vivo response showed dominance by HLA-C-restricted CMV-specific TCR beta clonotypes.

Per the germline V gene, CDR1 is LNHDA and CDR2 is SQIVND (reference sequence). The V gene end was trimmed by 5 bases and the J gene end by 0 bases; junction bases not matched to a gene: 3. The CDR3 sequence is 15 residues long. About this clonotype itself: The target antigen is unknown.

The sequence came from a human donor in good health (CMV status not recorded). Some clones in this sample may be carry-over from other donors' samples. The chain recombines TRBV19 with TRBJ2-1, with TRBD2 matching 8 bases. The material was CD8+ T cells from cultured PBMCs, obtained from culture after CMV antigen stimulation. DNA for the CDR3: TGTGCCAGTAGTCCGGCGGGGGGCTCCTACAATGAGCAGTTCTTC. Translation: CASSPAGGSYNEQFF.